The present T cell receptor beta chain was sequenced within a study of cytomegalovirus exposure and HLA in healthy donors. As regards this clone: Its antigen is unknown.

The PCR used 60 Vbeta and 13 Jbeta primers. Repertoires were generated with immunoSEQ multiplex PCR, while TCRdb's copy carries only in-frame clones and drops some. The sample has about 180,000 clones; around 80% are singletons. Study-level results: Among the CMV-associated chains, a few were confirmed in vitro as specific for CMV antigens. Altogether, some 160 TCR beta chains were recorded as cytomegalovirus-associated. What TCR beta sequences reportedly achieved was accurate prediction of HLA-A and HLA-B alleles in most subjects.

The source is a woman aged 30 to 39 in good health and CMV-seronegative. Input material: PBMCs.

CDR3 nucleotides: TGTGCCAGCTCAACAGGGTTAGGAGAAAAACTGTTTTTT. Translated: CASSTGLGEKLFF. This rearrangement joins TRBV18 to TRBJ1-4; the D gene is possibly TRBD1 (6 bases). Trimming left V 5 bases short and J 8 bases short, with 12 bases between. Germline assignment: CDR1 KGHSH and CDR2 LQKENI. The CDR3 has 13 amino acids.